Ten or more counts support the clone carrying this T cell receptor (beta chain). No antigen is known for it. The CDR3 runs to 13 residues. Losses at the gene ends were 6 bases for V and 4 bases for J; bases not matched to a gene: 4. This specimen comes from a study of response to subunit inactivated influenza vaccine. Study-wide points: Authors suggested seasonal influenza vaccinations each recruit few new T cells.

In TCRdb, the RT-PCR reads were re-called with MiXCR into one record per CDR3 protein. This table holds 430,000 or so distinct CDR3 sequences, over 9.5% found once. The clonotype comes from a man aged 50 or older who received an inactivated influenza vaccine. The chain employs TRBV12-3 or TRBV12-4 and TRBJ2-7, with 9 bases aligning to TRBD1. The sample here was PBMCs from blood, taken roughly 46 days after vaccination. CDR3 sequence reads: CASSVQGAYEQYF. The DNA of the CDR3 is TGTGCCAGCAGCGTACAGGGGGCTTACGAGCAGTACTTC.